Below are 15 T cell receptor beta chains sequenced from a single sample in a study of T cells after yellow fever vaccination. TCRdb reanalysed the 5' RACE reads using MiXCR and keeps one entry per CDR3 protein. The sample lists 200,000 to 250,000 distinct CDR3 sequences, roughly 3.3% occurring once. The sequencing used CD4+ T cells sorted from PBMCs, collected 10 days after the yellow fever booster vaccination. These receptors all come from a man aged 18 to 29 who received the YFV17D yellow fever vaccine.

This clonotype was observed a few times. The chain is built from TRBV5-4 and TRBJ1-4, with D tentatively TRBD1 (6 bases). Germline values: CDR1 SGHNT, CDR2 YYREEE (reference sequence). The CDR3 length is 15 residues. V was clipped by 4 bases and J by 3 bases, with 13 bases between them. CDR3 sequence (DNA): TGTGCCAGCAGCGACCAGGGGAGGGCTAATGAAAAACTGTTTTTT. Protein product: CASSDQGRANEKLFF.

This clonotype has more than one count but fewer than ten. The genes are TRBV5-6 and TRBJ2-7; D perhaps matches TRBD1 (6 bases). The germline V gene encodes CDR1 SGHDT and CDR2 YYEEEE. The CDR3 loop spans 14 amino acids. Trimming shortened V by 1 base and J by 2 bases, and 10 bases separated the two germline ends. DNA of the CDR3: TGTGCCAGCAGCTTGTGGGACACAGCCTACGAGCAGTACTTC. Protein product: CASSLWDTAYEQYF. Full variable domain (rest looked up from reference TRBV5-6 and TRBJ2-7): DAGVTQSPTHLIKTRGQQVTLRCSPKSGHDTVSWYQQALGQGPQFIFQYYEEEERQRGNFPDRFSGHQFPNYSSELNVNALLLGDSALYLCASSLWDTAYEQYFGPGTRLTVT.

This clonotype was seen many times. The chain couples TRBV7-2 to TRBJ1-2, with D perhaps TRBD1 (6 bases). V was clipped by 5 bases and J by 2 bases, with 9 bases between them. Germline CDR1 is SGHTA and CDR2 is FQGNSA. The CDR3 extends over 13 amino acids. This CDR3 reads CASSTGQNYGYTF. The CDR3 DNA is TGTGCCAGCAGCACCGGACAGAACTATGGCTACACCTTC.

This chain uses TRBV4-1 with TRBJ1-4; 8 bases agree with TRBD1. The CDR3 extends over 15 amino acids. The V and J ends lost 1 base and 10 bases, in that order; junction bases with no gene match: 8. Germline CDR1 is MGHRA and CDR2 is YSYEKL. The CDR3 DNA follows: TGCGCCAGCAGCCAAGGCGCGCAGGGGGCAGGAAAACTGTTTTTT. Translated, it gives CASSQGAQGAGKLFF.

The chain employs TRBV21-1 and TRBJ2-5. TRBV21-1 constitutes a pseudogene. The CDR3 consists of 16 residues. CDR3 protein: CASSKGPTSIEETQYF. The DNA of the CDR3 is TGTGCCAGCAGCAAAGGGCCGACGAGTATTGAGGAGACCCAGTACTTC.

The table lists this clonotype with many counts. The chain carries TRBV4-1 and TRBJ1-6; D is undetermined. CDR1 is MGHRA, CDR2 YSYEKL, per germline. Trimming took 2 bases from V and 10 from J, leaving 18 bases between them. This CDR3 is built from 16 residues. The CDR3 reads CASSQPLVRPGSPLHF. The DNA for the CDR3 is TGCGCCAGCAGCCAACCCCTCGTAAGACCTGGCTCACCCCTCCACTTT.

There are many counts of this clonotype. The V call is TRBV5-1, the J call TRBJ1-2, with TRBD1 identical over 9 bases. Unmatched junction bases numbered 10, after V lost 4 bases and J lost 0 bases. Germline values: CDR1 SGHRS, CDR2 YFSETQ. CDR3 length: 17 residues. CDR3 region: CASSGTGGRGANYGYTF. The DNA of the CDR3 is TGCGCCAGCAGCGGAACAGGGGGCCGCGGGGCTAACTATGGCTACACCTTC.

This clonotype was detected a few times. The chain links TRBV12-3 or TRBV12-4 to TRBJ2-5; D is unresolved. V was cut by 7 bases and J by 5 bases, with 20 bases left in between. The CDR3 length is 15 residues. CDR3 sequence (DNA): TGTGCCAGCACCCCCCCGACCCCGCGTCGGGAGACCCAGTACTTC. Amino acids: CASTPPTPRRETQYF.

This chain joins TRBV5-4 and TRBJ1-1; possibly TRBD1 for D (5 bases). The CDR3 sequence is 12 residues long. Germline values: CDR1 SGHNT, CDR2 YYREEE (reference sequence). Trimming shortened V by 3 bases and J by 10 bases, and 13 bases separated the two germline ends. CDR3 DNA: TGTGCCAGCAGCTGGGACGACAGTCGAGCTTTCTTT. Translation: CASSWDDSRAFF.

This clonotype was seen ten or more times. CDR3 bases: TGTGCCAGCAGCTTAGTCAGGGAATCGGTGGAGACCCAGTACTTC. This gives the protein CASSLVRESVETQYF. This rearrangement joins TRBV7-2 to TRBJ2-5, with D perhaps TRBD1 (5 bases). Trimming removed 1 base at V and 5 bases at J, with 14 bases between. This CDR3 spans 15 amino acids. The germline V gene has CDR1 SGHTA and CDR2 FQGNSA. Based on the CDR3 plus reference TRBV7-2 and TRBJ2-5, the full variable domain is GAGVSQSPSNKVTEKGKDVELRCDPISGHTALYWYRQSLGQGLEFLIYFQGNSAPDKSGLPSDRFSAERTGGSVSTLTIQRTQQEDSAVYLCASSLVRESVETQYFGPGTRLLVL.

The CDR3 DNA is TGCAGCGCGAGGGGGGACGCTGAAGCTTTCTTT. Its translation: CSARGDAEAFF. The gene calls are TRBV29-1 and TRBJ1-1, with D possibly being TRBD1 (6 bases). V lost 7 bases, J lost 6 bases, and 12 bases lay in between. The CDR3 runs to 11 residues. CDR1 SQVTM and CDR2 ANQGSEA come from the germline V gene.

This clonotype was counted at least ten times. V gene TRBV5-1 combines with J gene TRBJ1-4; 9 nucleotides line up with TRBD1. The CDR3 is made up of 16 amino acids. Trimming took 4 bases from V and 5 from J; bases not matched to a gene: 9. Germline V gene lookup returns CDR1 SGHRS and CDR2 YFSETQ. CDR3 loop: CASSVLQGALNEKLFF. For the CDR3, the DNA is TGCGCCAGCAGCGTGCTACAGGGGGCTTTGAATGAAAAACTGTTTTTT.

This clonotype has more than one count but fewer than ten. V usage is TRBV9 and J usage is TRBJ1-5; tentatively, D is TRBD1 (5 bases). In germline, CDR1 is SGDLS, CDR2 YYNGEE. V lost 0 bases and J 4 bases, leaving 8 bases between the germline ends. The CDR3 consists of 14 residues. The CDR3 bases are TGTGCCAGCAGCGTAGGAGGGGCGAATCAGCCCCAGCATTTT. This translates into CASSVGGANQPQHF.

This chain connects TRBV24-1 to TRBJ2-1; D call uncertain. The ends were cut back, 9 bases at V and 2 bases at J, with 16 bases in the middle. Germline lookup yields CDR1 KGHDR and CDR2 SFDVKD. There are 15 residues in the CDR3. The CDR3 sequence: CATALSVSPYNEQFF. In DNA, the CDR3 is TGTGCCACCGCTCTAAGCGTAAGCCCCTACAATGAGCAGTTCTTC.

This clonotype was detected many times. The chain carries TRBV7-2 and TRBJ2-7, with a tentative D call TRBD2 (6 bases). From germline, CDR1 is SGHTA and CDR2 FQGNSA. The CDR3 length is 14 residues. V dropped 5 bases and J dropped 4 bases, with 15 bases sitting between them. This CDR3 is CASSPRQGGYEQYF. The CDR3 DNA reads TGTGCCAGCAGCCCCAGGCAGGGAGGTTACGAGCAGTACTTC.